This TCR beta chain was recorded in a study of blood T cell repertoires in COVID-19. As for the study in general: There were acute and convalescent COVID-19 samples, and they came from the United States, Italy and Spain. T cells, B-cell-depleted T cells, or PBMCs supplied cDNA or gDNA.

Method: immunoSEQ multiplex PCR; TCRdb's copy keeps in-frame clones and lacks some. The sample lists 300,000 to 350,000 clones; 85% to 90% were seen once. Trimming took 7 bases from V and 11 from J; bases not matched to a gene: 16. The CDR3 is 16 amino acids. Germline assignment: CDR1 LNHDA and CDR2 SQIVND (reference sequence). The V call is TRBV19, the J call TRBJ1-4; 10 bases match TRBD1. This TCR came from a woman aged 30 to 39 with COVID-19, enrolled during active disease. The sample comprised peripheral blood. CDR3 loop: CASMTFGTGEMVKLFF. The CDR3, as DNA: TGTGCCAGTATGACATTCGGGACAGGGGAAATGGTGAAACTGTTTTTT.